This T cell receptor beta chain was obtained from a study of cytomegalovirus exposure and HLA in healthy donors. Per germline, CDR1 SGHTA and CDR2 FQGNSA. V lost 1 base and J lost 4, with 10 bases in between. CDR3 length: 14 residues. It was with 60 Vbeta and 13 Jbeta primers that the PCR ran. TCRdb keeps only in-frame clones here, not all; method: immunoSEQ multiplex PCR. The table has roughly 150,000 clones, roughly 80% seen once; the top ten hold over 2%. This clone was recorded only once. Its cognate antigen is unknown. Overall study results and limits: An apparent linkage of common viral pathogens to several of the most significant clusters emerged in a later analysis.

J is TRBJ1-1 and V is TRBV7-2; D may be TRBD1 (5 bases). The specimen was PBMCs. The sequence came from a male donor in good health and CMV-seronegative. CDR3 nucleotide sequence: TGTGCCAGCAGCTTAGTGGGGGAGGCCACTGAAGCTTTCTTT. It specifies CASSLVGEATEAFF. Using reference TRBV7-2 and TRBJ1-1 for the parts outside the CDR3, the full variable domain is GAGVSQSPSNKVTEKGKDVELRCDPISGHTALYWYRQSLGQGLEFLIYFQGNSAPDKSGLPSDRFSAERTGGSVSTLTIQRTQQEDSAVYLCASSLVGEATEAFFGQGTRLTVV.